This entry is about one T cell receptor beta chain. Its specificity is unknown. PCR was performed using 60 Vbeta and 13 Jbeta primers. TCRdb's table, derived via immunoSEQ multiplex PCR, lists solely in-frame clones and lacks some. This sample carries some 76,000 clones, more than 60% of them seen once, and the ten largest clones take around an eighth. Trimming took 4 bases from V and 4 from J; bases not matched to a gene: 7. This CDR3 has 14 amino acids. CDR1 is MDHEN and CDR2 is SYDVKM in the germline V gene. This entry comes from a study of cytomegalovirus exposure and HLA in healthy donors. About the study: HLA-typed donors were the source of 86 million or so unique TCRs held in an early data release.

Study-level results: Most observed TCR sequences were rare, whereas some public TCRs were detected in many donors. Relative to the approximately 680-donor mean, N-insertions were reportedly fewer in an Asian-associated ancestry cluster in a later analysis.

The sequence derives from a male donor in good health and CMV-seropositive. The specimen sequenced was PBMCs. The chain couples TRBV28 to TRBJ2-7; 7 nucleotides agree with TRBD1. CDR3 DNA: TGTGCCAGCAGTTCGGACAGGCTAAGGTACGAGCAGTACTTC. It translates to CASSSDRLRYEQYF.